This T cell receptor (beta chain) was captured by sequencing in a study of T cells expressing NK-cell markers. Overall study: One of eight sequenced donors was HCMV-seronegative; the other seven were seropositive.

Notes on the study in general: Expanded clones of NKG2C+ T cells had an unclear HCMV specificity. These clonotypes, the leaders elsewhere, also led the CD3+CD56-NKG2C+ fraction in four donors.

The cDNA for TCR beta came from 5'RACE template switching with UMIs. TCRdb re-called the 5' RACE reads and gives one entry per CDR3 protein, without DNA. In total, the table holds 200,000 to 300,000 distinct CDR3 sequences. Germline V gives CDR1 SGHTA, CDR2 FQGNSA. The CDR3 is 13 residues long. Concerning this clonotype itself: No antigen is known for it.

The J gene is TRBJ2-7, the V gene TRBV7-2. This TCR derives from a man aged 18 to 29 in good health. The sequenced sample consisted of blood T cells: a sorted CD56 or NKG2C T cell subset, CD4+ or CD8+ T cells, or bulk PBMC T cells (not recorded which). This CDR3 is CASSLAKPYEQYF.